These T cell receptor beta chains were read from a single sample in a study of blood T cell repertoires in COVID-19. Generated by immunoSEQ multiplex PCR, the TCRdb table keeps only in-frame clones and is missing some. This table holds about 230,000 clones, 83% found once. Material: peripheral blood. The receptors were gathered from a woman aged 50 to 60 with acute or convalescent COVID-19. Each CDR3 is given with its conserved first and last residue. The D gene is left open where the match is weak. A row's size may be missing; if present it is once, few, many or a size class.

D	size	V	J	DNA	CDR3
.	many	TRBV4-2	TRBJ2-7	TGTGCCAGCAGCCGAGAACTAGACTCCTACGAGCAGTACTTC	CASSRELDSYEQYF
.	.	TRBV30	TRBJ2-7	TGTGCCTGGAGTGTACTAGGAGGAGGGATCTACGAGCAGTACTTC	CAWSVLGGGIYEQYF
.	.	TRBV7-8	TRBJ1-5	TGTGCCAGCAGCTTAGTCTCCCGGGGGAGAGGGACCCATCAGCCCCAGCATTTT	CASSLVSRGRGTHQPQHF
TRBD1	few	TRBV11-2	TRBJ1-2	TGTGCCAGCAGCCAAGGACAGGATTATGGCTACACCTTC	CASSQGQDYGYTF
TRBD1	.	TRBV10-2	TRBJ2-7	TGCGCCAGCATGATTGGGACAGGGCAACGAAAACAGTACTTC	CASMIGTGQRKQYF
TRBD1	.	TRBV5-5	TRBJ2-5	TGTGCCAGCAGTTACCCCTCCAGGGGGCAAGAGACCCAGTACTTC	CASSYPSRGQETQYF
TRBD1	.	TRBV28	TRBJ1-2	TGTGCCAGCAGTTTAGCGTTTAGGACAGGGGATGGCTACACCTTC	CASSLAFRTGDGYTF
TRBD1	.	TRBV5-4	TRBJ2-7	TGTGCCAGCAGCCCCGGTCCGGGACAGGGCCACGAGCAGTACTTC	CASSPGPGQGHEQYF
.	once	TRBV11-2	TRBJ1-1	TGTGCCAGCAGCTTAGATAGCAGGGTAGTATTTGAAGCTTTCTTT	CASSLDSRVVFEAFF
.	.	TRBV7-6	TRBJ2-6	TGTGCCAGCAGGCTAACAGGGTACTCTGGGGCCAACGTCCTGACTTTC	CASRLTGYSGANVLTF
.	.	TRBV5-1	TRBJ1-3	TGCGCCAGCAGCTCAACAGGCGACTCTGGAAACACCATATATTTT	CASSSTGDSGNTIYF
TRBD1	.	TRBV4-2	TRBJ2-7	TGTGCCAGCAGCCCTTCTTACGGGACAGGGGGATTGAAGGGCTACGAGCAGTACTTC	CASSPSYGTGGLKGYEQYF
.	.	TRBV4-2	TRBJ1-3	TGTGCCAGCAGCCAATCCCCGAGGGGAGGAGGAAACACCATATATTTT	CASSQSPRGGGNTIYF
TRBD1	.	TRBV2	TRBJ2-2	TGTGCCAGCATTGGGGCAGGGGGAAGCACCGGGGAGCTGTTTTTT	CASIGAGGSTGELFF
.	.	TRBV7-2	TRBJ2-5	TGTGCCAGCAGCCTAACAGGGACGGGAGAGACCCAGTACTTC	CASSLTGTGETQYF
TRBD1	.	TRBV6-5	TRBJ1-2	TGTGCCAGCAGGCCGCCCGGGACAGGGGGTGGTGGCTACACCTTC	CASRPPGTGGGGYTF
.	once	TRBV6-2/TRBV6-3	TRBJ2-2	TGTGCCAGCAGTTACTCGAGAAGGAGCCCCGCGAACACCGGGGAGCTGTTTTTT	CASSYSRRSPANTGELFF
.	.	TRBV5-6	TRBJ2-3	TGTGCCAGCAGCTTGGGACTACTCCTGGATACGCAGTATTTT	CASSLGLLLDTQYF
.	.	TRBV7-2	TRBJ2-6	TGTGCCAGCAGCATACAGACGGGAATCTCTGGGGCCAACGTCCTGACTTTC	CASSIQTGISGANVLTF
.	.	TRBV27	TRBJ1-4	TGTGCCAGCAGTCGCAGAGCGGAGCGGGAGAAACTGTTTTTT	CASSRRAEREKLFF
TRBD2	.	TRBV15	TRBJ2-7	TGTGCCACCAGCTCCGGGACTAGCGCGCCCCAGCAGTACTTC	CATSSGTSAPQQYF
TRBD1	.	TRBV27	TRBJ1-5	TGTGCCAGCAGTTTATTTGGACCTTACAGGGGCTATAGCAATCAGCCCCAGCATTTT	CASSLFGPYRGYSNQPQHF
.	.	TRBV7-9	TRBJ1-6	TGTGCCAGCAGCTCTGCGGGACTGATTAATTCACCCCTCCACTTT	CASSSAGLINSPLHF
.	.	TRBV18	TRBJ1-3	TGTGCCAGCTCACCACCCCACAGTGGATCCACCATATATTTT	CASSPPHSGSTIYF
TRBD2	once	TRBV7-2	TRBJ2-7	TGTGCCAGCAGCTCTCGCGGGGGGGCCTACGAGCAGTACTTC	CASSSRGGAYEQYF
.	few	TRBV6-5	TRBJ2-1	TGTGCCAGCAGCACCACCAGGGGTTACAATGAGCAGTTCTTC	CASSTTRGYNEQFF
TRBD1	.	TRBV29-1	TRBJ1-2	TGCAGCGGCGTACAGGGGGCGGGCTATGGCTACACCTTC	CSGVQGAGYGYTF
.	.	TRBV24-1	TRBJ1-6	TGTGCCACCAGTGATTCCACGGACATTAATTCACCCCTCCACTTT	CATSDSTDINSPLHF
.	.	TRBV6-2/TRBV6-3	TRBJ1-2	TGTGCCAGCAGCCGGACAGCTTATTACACCTTC	CASSRTAYYTF
.	few	TRBV9	TRBJ2-3	TGTGCCAGCAGCGTATCCTTCTGGCAGAGTACGGGGTTAGATACGCAGTATTTT	CASSVSFWQSTGLDTQYF
TRBD2	.	TRBV11-3	TRBJ2-3	TGTGCCAGCAGCTTAGTAGCGGGGAACACAGATACGCAGTATTTT	CASSLVAGNTDTQYF
.	.	TRBV7-9	TRBJ1-4	TGTGCCAGCCGAGAAAAGGGGGTAGAAAAACTGTTTTTT	CASREKGVEKLFF
.	.	TRBV6-4	TRBJ2-6	TGTGCCAGCAGTGACTCTTCATCTGGGGCCAACGTCCTGACTTTC	CASSDSSSGANVLTF
.	.	TRBV12-3/TRBV12-4	TRBJ1-1	TGTGCCAGCGGACAGTCACGCACTGAAGCTTTCTTT	CASGQSRTEAFF
TRBD1	few	TRBV28	TRBJ1-5	TGTGCCAGCAGTTTAGGGGGGACAGCTAGCAATCAGCCCCAGCATTTT	CASSLGGTASNQPQHF
TRBD2	.	TRBV4-2	TRBJ2-3	TGTGCCAGCAGCCAAGATTTGCTAGCGGGGTCCTCCGCCTCCGCAGATACGCAGTATTTT	CASSQDLLAGSSASADTQYF
.	few	TRBV21-1	TRBJ2-5	TGTGCCAGCAGCAAAGATGAGCGGGCGGAGACCCAGTACTTC	CASSKDERAETQYF
.	.	TRBV7-2	TRBJ1-6	TGTGCCAGCAGCTCTCAGGGGATGTGGAATTCACCCCTCCACTTT	CASSSQGMWNSPLHF
TRBD1	.	TRBV5-1	TRBJ1-4	TGCGCCAGTCAGACAGGGGACAGGGAGAACAAACTGTTTTTT	CASQTGDRENKLFF
.	.	TRBV19	TRBJ2-2	TGTGCCAGTAGCCAGGGTCACACCGGGGAGCTGTTTTTT	CASSQGHTGELFF
TRBD2	few	TRBV3-1/TRBV3-2	TRBJ2-1	TGTGCCAGCAGCCTCTCGTGGGAGGGGAGGAATGAGCAGTTCTTC	CASSLSWEGRNEQFF
.	once	TRBV28	TRBJ2-7	TGTGCCAGCCGCCTGGGGCCAGTAAGCTCCTACGAGCAGTACTTC	CASRLGPVSSYEQYF
TRBD1	.	TRBV5-4	TRBJ2-7	TGTGCCAGCAGCCCTGGACAGGGGTTTTACGAGCAGTACTTC	CASSPGQGFYEQYF
TRBD2	.	TRBV5-4	TRBJ2-1	TGTGCCAGCAGCTTTAAGCGGGGGGGGTTCGAGCAGTTCTTC	CASSFKRGGFEQFF
TRBD1	.	TRBV7-2	TRBJ2-3	TGTGCCAGCAGCTTAGTGGGACAGGGCGCTAAACCGCAGTATTTT	CASSLVGQGAKPQYF
TRBD1	.	TRBV20-1	TRBJ2-7	TGCAGTGCTACTGACAGGGGGCTAAACGAGCAGTACTTC	CSATDRGLNEQYF
TRBD2	.	TRBV28	TRBJ2-7	TGTGCCAGCAAGACTAGCGGGAACGAGCAGTACTTC	CASKTSGNEQYF
.	.	TRBV6-5	TRBJ1-2	TGTGCCAGCAGCGCTAGACAGTTCTATGGCTACACCTTC	CASSARQFYGYTF
.	.	TRBV19	TRBJ1-5	TGTGCCAGTAGTATTAGCAAGGCTCAGCCCCAGCATTTT	CASSISKAQPQHF
TRBD1	few	TRBV28	TRBJ1-2	TGTGCCAGCAAAACAGGGGGCTATGGCTACACCTTC	CASKTGGYGYTF